This is a list of T cell receptor gamma chains from one sample in a study of Vγ9Vδ2 T cells in congenital toxoplasmosis. TCRdb re-processed the reads via CATT. The sample holds around 130 gamma-chain clones, roughly 2.3% seen once. Sequencing was done on a sample of gamma-delta T cells from blood. These receptors were collected from a child under 10 years old born to a mother with Toxoplasma gondii infection during pregnancy, either congenitally infected or uninfected (not recorded which). Each CDR3 is given with its conserved first and last residue.

CDR3 length: 19
V gene: TRGV3
CDR3 protein: CATLDRPIIRNSLAVEQHF

CDR3 length: 15
V gene: TRGV9
CDR3 protein: CALWESERNYYKKLF

CDR3 length: 13
V gene: TRGV4
CDR3 protein: CATWDEGNYKKLF

CDR3 length: 11
V gene: TRGV9
CDR3 protein: CALWEVDKKLF

CDR3 length: 11
V gene: TRGV9
CDR3 protein: CALWEVRKKLF

CDR3 length: 13
V gene: TRGV9
CDR3 protein: CALWEDDYYKKLF

CDR3 length: 14
V gene: TRGV9
CDR3 protein: CALWQELGKKIKVF

CDR3 length: 15
V gene: TRGV9
CDR3 protein: CAFPPPVRRYYKKLF

CDR3 length: 21
V gene: TRGV2
CDR3 protein: CATWDSPRIIIRNSLAVEQHF

CDR3 length: 14
V gene: TRGV2
CDR3 protein: CATWDGQNYYKKLF

CDR3 length: 10
V gene: TRGV8
CDR3 protein: CATYYYKKLF

CDR3 length: 14
V gene: TRGV2
CDR3 protein: CATWDGRRDWIKTF

CDR3 length: 15
V gene: TRGV3
CDR3 protein: CATWDRGSSDWIKTF

CDR3 length: 17
V gene: TRGV10
CDR3 protein: CAAWDYPPPSSDWIKTF

CDR3 length: 13
V gene: TRGV2
CDR3 protein: CATWDVDYYKKLF

CDR3 length: 14
V gene: TRGV3
CDR3 protein: CATWDRPNYYKKLF

CDR3 length: 11
V gene: TRGV2
CDR3 protein: CATWDGRKKLF

CDR3 length: 14
V gene: TRGV2
CDR3 protein: CATWKGATGWFKIF